The T cell receptor beta chain under discussion was sequenced for a study of PD-L1 blockade in urothelial cancer. Study context: Males with bladder-origin urothelial cancer constituted about nine tenths of the roughly 29 patients. Typically, measured as a median, blood samples had over 120,000 T cells. General study findings and limits: Durable-benefit patients showed greater tumor-associated blood clone expansion at 3 weeks.

The CDR3 loop spans 13 amino acids. Germline loops: CDR1 LNHDA, CDR2 SQIVND (reference sequence). V shed 3 bases and J shed 8 bases, with 13 bases lying between them. The protocol was immunoSEQ multiplex PCR, while the TCRdb copy is restricted to in-frame clones and leaves out a portion. The sample contains about 52,000 clones, around 74% of which appear only once. A few counts support this clone. The antigen remains unidentified. Time point meaning: pretreatment peripheral blood. The chain employs TRBV19 and TRBJ1-2; no clear D. The sequence derives from a man aged 65 to 79 with urothelial cancer. This sample comprised PBMCs, obtained around atezolizumab (anti-PD-L1) treatment. The CDR3 spells CASSMVRLYGYTF. The CDR3 nucleotides read TGTGCCAGTAGTATGGTGAGACTCTACGGCTACACCTTC.